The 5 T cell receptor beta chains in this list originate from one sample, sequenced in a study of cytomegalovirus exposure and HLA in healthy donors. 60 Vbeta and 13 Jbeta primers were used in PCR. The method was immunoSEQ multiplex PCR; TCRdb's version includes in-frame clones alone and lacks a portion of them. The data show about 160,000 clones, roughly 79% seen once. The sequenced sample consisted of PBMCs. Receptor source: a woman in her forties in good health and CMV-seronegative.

The CDR3 sequence is CASSEGLAGITGELFF. In DNA form, the CDR3 reads TGTGCCAGCAGTGAAGGACTAGCGGGTATCACCGGGGAGCTGTTTTTT. The chain combines TRBV6-1 with TRBJ2-2; 10 nucleotides match TRBD2. V lost 1 base, J lost 4 bases, and 3 bases stayed unmatched. The germline V gene encodes CDR1 MNHNS and CDR2 SASEGT. This CDR3 has 16 residues.

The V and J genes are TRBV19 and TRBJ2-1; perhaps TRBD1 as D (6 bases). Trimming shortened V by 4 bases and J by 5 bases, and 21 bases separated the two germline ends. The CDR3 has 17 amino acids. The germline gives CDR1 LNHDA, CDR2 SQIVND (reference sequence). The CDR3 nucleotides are TGTGCCAGTAGTAACCCCCTGACAGGAACCCTCCACAATGAGCAGTTCTTC. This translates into CASSNPLTGTLHNEQFF.

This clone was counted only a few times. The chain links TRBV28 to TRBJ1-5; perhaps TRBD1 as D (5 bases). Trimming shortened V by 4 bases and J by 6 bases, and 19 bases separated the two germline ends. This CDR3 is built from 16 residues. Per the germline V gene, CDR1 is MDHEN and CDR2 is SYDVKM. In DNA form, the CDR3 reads TGTGCCAGCAGTTCCTGGGTTTCGGGGGTTGGTCAGCCCCAGCATTTT. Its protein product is CASSSWVSGVGQPQHF.

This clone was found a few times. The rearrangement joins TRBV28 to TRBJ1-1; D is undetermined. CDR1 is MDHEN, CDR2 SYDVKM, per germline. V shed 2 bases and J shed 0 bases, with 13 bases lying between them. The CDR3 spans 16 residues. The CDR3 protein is CASSLMGSLMNTEAFF. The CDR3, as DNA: TGTGCCAGCAGTTTAATGGGCAGCCTGATGAACACTGAAGCTTTCTTT.

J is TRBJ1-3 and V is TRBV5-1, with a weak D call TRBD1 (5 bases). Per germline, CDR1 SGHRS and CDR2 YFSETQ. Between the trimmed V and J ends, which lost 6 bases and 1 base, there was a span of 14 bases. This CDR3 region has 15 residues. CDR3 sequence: CASKAGGRSGNTIYF. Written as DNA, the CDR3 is TGCGCCAGCAAGGCGGGGGGTCGATCTGGAAACACCATATATTTT.